The clone carrying this T cell receptor beta chain has a single count. No antigen is known for it. The data were produced by immunoSEQ multiplex PCR, yet TCRdb's version contains in-frame clones alone and is incomplete. The top ten clones hold about 1.4% of a sample with 84,000 or so clones, 87% of them seen once. This entry is derived from a study of T cell responses to AZD1222 COVID-19 vaccine. Study in general: Both about-4-week and about-12-week second-dose recipients were combined.

The CDR3 spans 12 residues. The ends were cut back, 8 bases at V and 8 bases at J, with 10 bases in the middle. Germline V gene sequence: CDR1 MDHEN, CDR2 SYDVKM. Study outcomes and limitations: The CD4 TCRs associated with vaccination extended across spike and predominated at 160-218 and 743-854. Females made up more of the donors, who were largely white British, and clonal diversity may have come out too low. No day 14 peak samples; only post-peak repertoires were characterized.

Material: peripheral blood, obtained on day 0 of AZD1222 vaccination. This TCR came from an adult in good health. The chain carries TRBV28 and TRBJ1-6; tentatively, D is TRBD1 (5 bases). CDR3 loop: CASGATDSPLHF. The CDR3 DNA sequence: TGTGCCAGCGGGGCGACAGATTCACCCCTCCACTTT.